This TCR beta chain appears in the sequencing data of a study of patients with pleural tuberculosis. Germline V CDR1 and CDR2: SGHAT, FQNNGV. This CDR3 has 14 amino acids. The V end lost 4 bases, the J end lost 4 bases, and 12 bases lay between the germline ends. TCRdb redid the calling of the reads with MiXCR, one entry per CDR3 protein. The table records tens of thousands of distinct CDR3 sequences, about 7.3% of them present only once. This clonotype was counted many times. The chain recombines TRBV11-2 with TRBJ2-3; D is undetermined. The clonotype was recovered from a human donor with pleural tuberculosis. The CDR3 loop reads CASSSNLLADTQYF. CDR3 coding DNA: TGTGCCAGCAGCTCCAATCTTCTAGCAGATACGCAGTATTTT.